Listed below are T cell receptor beta chains from one sample, sequenced in a study of vaccination effects on CD4 cells after COVID-19. Libraries were prepared by immunoSEQ multiplex PCR; TCRdb keeps only in-frame clonotypes and omits some of them. Of roughly 50,000 clones in the sample, roughly three quarters were seen once. Their antigen targets remain unknown. The material was CD4+ T cells from PBMCs cultured with HCoV-OC43 spike peptides, obtained before COVID-19 vaccination. These TCRs come from a human donor who received a COVID-19 vaccine. CDR3s leave out the opening cysteine and the closing phenylalanine or tryptophan.

>TRBV28|TRBJ2-1
ASSLFPAGASNEQF
>TRBV9|TRBJ2-2
ASSVGIYGELF
>TRBV27|TRBJ2-2
ASSLEVLNTGELF
>TRBV5-1|TRBJ1-4
ASSLVRDGAATNEKLF
>TRBV3-1/TRBV3-2|TRBJ2-3
ASSRPTSGSTDTQY
>TRBV29-1|TRBJ1-2
SVVLQGSYGYT
>TRBV9|TRBJ2-5
ASTGTGGSFETQY
>TRBV28|TRBJ1-2
ASTRDRSNYGYT
>TRBV18|TRBJ1-3
ASFSTGGSGNTIY
>TRBV2|TRBJ2-2
ASSPQGASGELF
>TRBV5-1|TRBJ1-2
ASHRDPADGYT
>TRBV2|TRBJ1-5
ASKDNNQPQH
>TRBV5-8|TRBJ1-4
ASSLVRVEKLF
>TRBV29-1|TRBJ2-1
SVKGRGKLIYDEQF
>TRBV19|TRBJ1-2
ASSISAEGYT
>TRBV7-2|TRBJ2-1
ASSLGGRYEQF
>TRBV6-1|TRBJ1-1
ASSESGLTEAF
>TRBV6-5|TRBJ1-2
ASRGQGENYGYT
>TRBV6-5|TRBJ1-2
ASSTGAYGYT
>TRBV25-1|TRBJ1-4
ASSDNFRGREKLF
>TRBV7-2|TRBJ1-2
ASSLFGQATNYGYT
>TRBV10-3|TRBJ2-3
AISSDRARTDTQY
>TRBV18|TRBJ1-3
ASSPLETGTGNTIY
>TRBV2|TRBJ2-3
ASSKRLVAGTDTQY
>TRBV9|TRBJ1-2
ASSVAPTGNYGYT
>TRBV11-3|TRBJ2-1
ASSLKGLAGGYNEQF
>TRBV5-1|TRBJ2-1
ASSFPGTYNEQF
>TRBV7-2|TRBJ2-1
ASSLGAGNNEQF
>TRBV6-6|TRBJ2-2
ASIRTGETGELF
>TRBV5-1|TRBJ2-5
ASSLGARQGRETQY
>TRBV10-3|TRBJ1-6
AISDSNSPLH
>TRBV7-2|TRBJ2-1
ASSFGRGADIEQF
>TRBV5-6|TRBJ1-2
ASSTPGQGSGGYT
>TRBV3-1/TRBV3-2|TRBJ1-6
ASSQGVPSSPLH
>TRBV29-1|TRBJ2-5
SVVKGETQY
>TRBV28|TRBJ1-3
ASSSGTTGGNTIY
>TRBV5-6|TRBJ2-1
ASRSLAGDNEQF
>TRBV28|TRBJ2-3
ASSLGLAGKGDTQY
>TRBV4-1|TRBJ2-2
ASSQVARGGRTGELF
>TRBV6-5|TRBJ2-3
ASSYSWDRVRDTQY
>TRBV9|TRBJ1-2
ASSGAGQETNYGYT
>TRBV5-1|TRBJ2-5
ASSLGLAGIQETQY
>TRBV7-3|TRBJ1-1
ASSLEAGGVAF
>TRBV5-1|TRBJ2-3
ARPSGENRTDTQY
>TRBV30|TRBJ1-6
ACKPTVGDSPLH
>TRBV4-1|TRBJ2-4
ASSQGQAKNIQY
>TRBV5-1|TRBJ1-2
ASSLTGLIYGYT
>TRBV4-1|TRBJ1-2
ASSQLANYGYT
>TRBV19|TRBJ1-2
ASSTGQGNYGYT
>TRBV29-1|TRBJ2-5
SADPGQEQETQY
>TRBV7-9|TRBJ2-2
ASSQTTGNPNTGELF
>TRBV6-4|TRBJ2-3
ASSGQGAMGDTQY
>TRBV27|TRBJ1-1
ASSLYKTGKNTEAF
>TRBV28|TRBJ2-2
ASLVQVNTGELF